This passage covers 32 T cell receptor beta chains from one sample sequenced in a study of CXCR3-negative and CXCR3-positive naive CD8 T cells. UMI-labeled TRB cDNA libraries were prepared by 5' RACE. TCRdb reprocessed the 5' RACE reads; each CDR3 protein has one entry and no DNA is given. The data include under 85,000 distinct CDR3 sequences; the top ten clones carry approximately 1.4%. The sample consisted of naive CXCR3- CD8+ T cells from blood. As for subset: CD45RO-CCR7+CD27+CD95- naive CD8+ T cells lacking CXCR3 (TNR3-). The receptors derive from a human donor in good health. Some clones in this sample may be carry-over from other donors' samples.

The genes are TRBV5-1 and TRBJ2-2; TCRdb lists TRBD1, though no DNA is available to test this call. The CDR3 runs to 15 residues. Germline V lookup: CDR1 SGHRS, CDR2 YFSETQ. CDR3 region: CASSNLQGNTGELFF.

This sequence joins TRBV2 and TRBJ2-7; TCRdb outputs TRBD1, but without DNA this stays unchecked. Per germline, CDR1 SNHLY and CDR2 FYNNEI. This CDR3 comprises 15 residues. The CDR3 protein is CASSGGTPQLYEQYF.

The chain has TRBV5-1 and TRBJ2-2. CDR3 length equals 13 residues. Germline V gene lookup returns CDR1 SGHRS and CDR2 YFSETQ. The chain's CDR3 is CASLTANTGELFF.

The chain links TRBV20-1 to TRBJ2-5; the D gene TCRdb calls, TRBD2, cannot be checked with no DNA. The CDR3 has 13 residues. The germline V gene encodes CDR1 DFQATT and CDR2 SNEGSKA (reference sequence). CDR3: CSAIKGLQETQYF.

This chain links TRBV7-9 with TRBJ1-1. Germline CDR1 is SEHNR and CDR2 is FQNEAQ (reference sequence). The CDR3 sequence is 15 residues long. The CDR3 reads CASSFVGWKNTEAFF.

The CDR3 reads CASSEGQVLFYEQYF. The genes are TRBV28 and TRBJ2-7; as DNA is missing, the TRBD1 call by TCRdb cannot be tested. The CDR3 has 15 residues. Germline CDR1 reads MDHEN; CDR2 reads SYDVKM.

This chain uses TRBV7-9 with TRBJ2-2; the TCRdb D gene call, TRBD2, has no DNA to confirm it. This CDR3 contains 13 residues. Germline-derived CDR1 and CDR2 are SEHNR and FQNEAQ (reference sequence). The CDR3 sequence is CAGRGVNTGELFF.

The chain has TRBV11-1 and TRBJ2-7; TCRdb's D call, TRBD1, is unchecked because there is no DNA. CDR1 and CDR2 (germline): SGHAT, FQDESV (reference sequence). The CDR3 extends over 15 amino acids. The CDR3 spells CASSLDRDSPYEQYF.

CDR3 sequence reads: CASSKGGQGAGGELFF. The chain has TRBV21-1 and TRBJ2-2; without DNA, the TCRdb call of TRBD1 cannot be checked. TRBV21-1 is flagged as a pseudogene. This CDR3 is built from 16 residues.

The rearrangement links TRBV10-3 to TRBJ2-3; TCRdb names TRBD1, which stays unverified in the absence of DNA. The CDR3 extends over 17 amino acids. The germline gives CDR1 ENHRY, CDR2 SYGVKD. The CDR3 sequence: CAISSSGDIFGTDTQYF.

The CDR3 reads CSVTTSSYTNTGELFF. The gene calls are TRBV29-1 and TRBJ2-2; the TCRdb call, TRBD2, lacks DNA for checking. The CDR3 length is 16 residues. From germline, CDR1 is SQVTM and CDR2 ANQGSEA.

The chain carries TRBV4-3 and TRBJ2-7. The CDR3 is 15 residues long. Germline V gene lookup returns CDR1 LGHNA and CDR2 YSLEER. CDR3 region: CASSQVEGISYEQYF.

The CDR3: CASRPGQGSYEQYF. The chain is built from TRBV11-2 and TRBJ2-7; as DNA is missing, the TRBD1 call by TCRdb cannot be tested. The CDR3 covers 14 residues. Germline V gene sequence: CDR1 SGHAT, CDR2 FQNNGV.

CDR3: CASSSGLAGEETQYF. The V and J genes are TRBV12-3 or TRBV12-4 and TRBJ2-5; with no DNA, the TCRdb D assignment of TRBD2 cannot be verified. There are 15 residues in the CDR3.

This rearrangement joins TRBV11-2 to TRBJ2-7; the TCRdb call, TRBD2, lacks DNA for checking. The V gene's germline CDR1 is SGHAT and CDR2 FQNNGV. This CDR3 has 16 residues. This CDR3 is CASSPILAGASYEQYF.

The chain joins TRBV10-1 to TRBJ2-1; with no DNA, the TCRdb D assignment of TRBD2 cannot be verified. The CDR3 length is 17 residues. CDR1 and CDR2 from the germline V gene are WNHNN and SYGVQD (reference sequence). Here the CDR3 reads CASSDIGLAGGLNEQFF.

The genes are TRBV25-1 and TRBJ1-1. The germline gives CDR1 MGHDK, CDR2 SYGVNS. The CDR3 runs 13 residues. The CDR3 sequence: CASSSLGNTEAFF.

The chain links TRBV4-1 to TRBJ2-1; TCRdb proposes TRBD2, but this gene call is untestable without DNA. This CDR3 is 17 amino acids long. CDR1 MGHRA and CDR2 YSYEKL come from the germline V gene. The CDR3 spells CASSQVGRMRERREQFF.

The J gene is TRBJ2-2, the V gene TRBV29-1; lacking DNA, the TRBD1 call made by TCRdb goes unchecked. Germline V CDR1 and CDR2: SQVTM, ANQGSEA. The CDR3 is 14 residues long. The CDR3 is CSAPTGVNTGELFF.

The chain is built from TRBV4-3 and TRBJ2-1; TCRdb proposes TRBD2, but this gene call is untestable without DNA. Germline V lookup: CDR1 LGHNA, CDR2 YSLEER. The CDR3 sequence is 17 residues long. This CDR3 is CASSHGTSGGPYNEQFF.

V and J are TRBV7-9 and TRBJ2-2; as DNA is missing, the TRBD1 call by TCRdb cannot be tested. The CDR3 is made up of 12 amino acids. The germline V gene has CDR1 SEHNR and CDR2 FQNEAQ (reference sequence). This CDR3 is CASSFPAGELFF.

This sequence joins TRBV29-1 and TRBJ2-7; lacking DNA, the TRBD1 call made by TCRdb goes unchecked. This CDR3 is 11 amino acids long. Germline V CDR1 and CDR2: SQVTM, ANQGSEA. The CDR3: CSVQVFYEQYF.

This chain uses TRBV29-1 with TRBJ1-3. CDR3 length: 13 amino acids. Germline lookup yields CDR1 SQVTM and CDR2 ANQGSEA. The CDR3 spells CSVLENSGNTIYF.

This chain connects TRBV10-2 to TRBJ2-7; the TRBD2 assignment by TCRdb is unverifiable without DNA. The CDR3 consists of 15 residues. Per the germline V gene, CDR1 is WSHSY and CDR2 is SAAADI. CDR3: CASSEGLAGVEEQYF.

The chain couples TRBV13 to TRBJ2-3; the D call of TRBD2 rests on TCRdb alone, since no DNA is present to check it. The germline V gene has CDR1 PRHDT and CDR2 FYEKMQ (reference sequence). The CDR3 has 17 residues. The chain's CDR3 is CASSPGLAGGQGGAQYF.

V usage is TRBV5-6 and J usage is TRBJ1-1; TCRdb outputs TRBD1, but without DNA this stays unchecked. The germline CDR1 and CDR2 sequences are SGHDT and YYEEEE. The CDR3 covers 13 residues. Here the CDR3 reads CASSGDSNTEAFF. Complete variable domain (other parts from reference TRBV5-6 and TRBJ1-1): DAGVTQSPTHLIKTRGQQVTLRCSPKSGHDTVSWYQQALGQGPQFIFQYYEEEERQRGNFPDRFSGHQFPNYSSELNVNALLLGDSALYLCASSGDSNTEAFFGQGTRLTVV.

The CDR3 loop reads CSVEDTGGTEAFF. This rearrangement joins TRBV29-1 to TRBJ1-1; the D call of TRBD1 rests on TCRdb alone, since no DNA is present to check it. Germline lookup yields CDR1 SQVTM and CDR2 ANQGSEA. The CDR3 sequence is 13 residues long.

The chain couples TRBV5-6 to TRBJ2-1; TCRdb's assignment of TRBD2 cannot be checked, as there is no DNA. The germline V gene encodes CDR1 SGHDT and CDR2 YYEEEE. CDR3 size: 15 residues. The CDR3: CASSSYGTSINEQFF.

The chain joins TRBV29-1 to TRBJ2-1; lacking DNA, the TRBD1 call made by TCRdb goes unchecked. Per germline, CDR1 SQVTM and CDR2 ANQGSEA. The CDR3 contains 17 residues. CDR3 protein: CSVEGVPQGPDYNEQFF.

The chain employs TRBV7-9 and TRBJ2-7; lacking DNA, the TRBD2 call made by TCRdb goes unchecked. Germline V gene data show CDR1 as SEHNR and CDR2 as FQNEAQ (reference sequence). The CDR3 has 15 residues. The CDR3 sequence is CASSLGLAESYEQYF. The entire variable domain, with the rest obtained from reference TRBV7-9 and TRBJ2-7, is as follows: DTGVSQNPRHKITKRGQNVTFRCDPISEHNRLYWYRQTLGQGPEFLTYFQNEAQLEKSRLLSDRFSAERPKGSFSTLEIQRTEQGDSAMYLCASSLGLAESYEQYFGPGTRLTVT.

The chain carries TRBV7-8 and TRBJ2-1; TCRdb reports TRBD2, a call that lacks DNA to check it against. CDR3 length equals 14 residues. CDR1 is SGHVS and CDR2 is FQNEAQ in the germline V gene. Here the CDR3 reads CASSLGLAGDEQFF.

The rearrangement links TRBV12-5 to TRBJ2-7; lacking DNA, the TRBD2 call made by TCRdb goes unchecked. This CDR3 is built from 15 residues. CDR1 and CDR2 (germline): LGHNT, FRNRAP. CDR3 loop: CASASWTSGAYEQYF.